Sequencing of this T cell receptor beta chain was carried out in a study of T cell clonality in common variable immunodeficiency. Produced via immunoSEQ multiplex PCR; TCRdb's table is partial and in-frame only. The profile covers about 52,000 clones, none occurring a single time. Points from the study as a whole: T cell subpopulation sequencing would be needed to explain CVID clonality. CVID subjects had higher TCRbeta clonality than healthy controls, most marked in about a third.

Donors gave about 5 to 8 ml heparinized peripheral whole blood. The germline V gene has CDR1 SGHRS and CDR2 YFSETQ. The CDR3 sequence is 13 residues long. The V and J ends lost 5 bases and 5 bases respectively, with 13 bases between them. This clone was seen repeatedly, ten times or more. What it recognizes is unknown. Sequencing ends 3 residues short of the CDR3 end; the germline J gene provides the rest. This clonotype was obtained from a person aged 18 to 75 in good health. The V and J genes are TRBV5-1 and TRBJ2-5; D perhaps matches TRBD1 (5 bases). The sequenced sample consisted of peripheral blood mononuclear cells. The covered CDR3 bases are TGCGCCAGCAGTCAGGGATGGGGTGAGACC. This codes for CASSQGWGET. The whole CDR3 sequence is CASSQGWGETQYF.